This T cell receptor (beta chain) was retrieved from a study of PD-L1 blockade in urothelial cancer (TCRdb year 2017). Concerning the study at large: Every patient began therapy in 2014 and was given atezolizumab 1,200 mg intravenously every 3 weeks. Durable clinical benefit was defined as a progression-free survival longer than 6 months, and TCR features were additionally tested against progression-free survival and overall survival. Patients had an ECOG performance status of 0 or 1 and had received between 0 and 3 prior chemotherapy regimens. Pretreatment tumor samples, along with matched peripheral blood collected serially before and after atezolizumab treatment, underwent TCR sequencing. An exploratory multi-omic analysis was conducted of the somatic, immune and clinical correlates of response to PD-L1 blockade with atezolizumab in urothelial cancer. Blood samples gave a median of about 130,000 T cells and 77,000 or so unique TCRs, with a median clonality of roughly 0.08. Blood samples were analyzed at 3 weeks after treatment start (second dose) and at 6 weeks after treatment start. Durable clinical benefit was achieved by nine patients but not by the remaining 20. In the same patients, pretreatment tumors underwent whole exome sequencing and RNA sequencing in addition to TCR sequencing. About nine tenths of the roughly 30 patients were males with bladder-origin urothelial cancer, and about 60% of the roughly 29 reported a prior smoking history. Just over 28 patients had pretreatment blood TCR-seq, about 25 had at least one posttreatment blood collection, and about 25 had tumor TCR-seq.

To estimate absolute template abundance from read counts, synthetic TCR analog templates were spiked into each PCR. Using the immunoSEQ assay, TCRbeta CDR3 regions were amplified from genomic DNA with bias-controlled V and J gene primers. Rearranged TCRbeta segments were sequenced at approximately 20X coverage. The original methods were these. Sequencing errors were corrected by clustering, and CDR3s were annotated against IMGT so that V, D and J genes could be assigned. Downstream analyses used only productive TCRbeta rearrangements, leaving out any out-of-frame or stop-codon sequences. Clonality was computed as one minus Shannon entropy normalized by the log of the number of unique productive sequences. Fisher's exact test with Benjamini-Hochberg correction, at a threshold of adjusted p below 0.01, was used to find clones that differed between time points or between blood and tumor. TCRdb holds this immuneACCESS table with in-frame rearrangements only. Some clones are missing; in checked studies, unresolved V genes explain under half, and the rest has no known cause. The V and J calls and the clone size are those of that table, but D and trimming were determined from the DNA. The sample table shows 75,000 to 100,000 clones, and 70% to 90% are seen once. The ten biggest clones cover 8.4% of the sample.

With regard to this clone: Which antigen it targets is not known. It has no much larger one-base neighbor in the sample; base qualities were not kept.

V and J are trimmed by 4 bases and 6 bases, and the gene matches miss 10 bases of the junction. According to the germline V gene, CDR1 reads SGHTS and CDR2 reads YDEGEE. Spanning cysteine to phenylalanine, the CDR3 consists of 16 amino acids. The CDR3 DNA has 48 bases and is translated from base 1. This specimen's time point label, per the study, means: peripheral blood 6 weeks after treatment start. The cohort included some 30 patients with locally advanced or metastatic urothelial carcinoma who were treated at Memorial Sloan Kettering on a trial protocol. Peripheral blood mononuclear cells were collected from each patient pretreatment and during treatment, giving between 1 and 8 total time points per patient. The Qiagen DNeasy Blood extraction kit was used to purify genomic DNA from total PBMCs and tumor samples. PBMCs were collected pretreatment and during treatment, and were isolated and stored as previously described.

The full study reports these points: At 3 weeks after the start of treatment, tumor-associated TCR clones in peripheral blood had expanded more in patients with durable benefit (n ≈ 23, p = 0.022). Because the sample size was small (n of about 30) and many exploratory analyses were performed, the results are intended to be hypothesis-generating. Improved progression-free and overall survival was found to be associated with pretreatment peripheral blood TCR clonality below the median.

The TCR was taken from a man in his 70s with urothelial cancer. The V and J segments used are TRBV5-8 and TRBJ1-4, with 9 middle bases fitting TRBD1. Material: PBMCs, obtained around atezolizumab (anti-PD-L1) treatment. The CDR3 protein is CASSRRDRDYDEKLFF. The DNA sequence is given as TGTGCCAGCAGCCGGCGGGACAGGGACTACGATGAAAAACTGTTTTTT.